Listed below are T cell receptor beta chains from one sample, sequenced in a study of chemoradiotherapy in HPV16-positive cancers. This table comes from immunoSEQ multiplex PCR, and its TCRdb copy is limited to in-frame clones, with some not included. The sample holds about 39,000 clones, about 77% seen once. The source material was blood, sampled from a patient who underwent chemoradiotherapy. These receptors came from a human donor with HPV-associated anogenital cancer. Each CDR3 is given with its conserved first and last residue. D genes are given only for firm matches. The size entry is marked missing in some rows and otherwise reads once, few, many or a size class.

d_call,v_call,cdr3_length,j_call,clone_size,cdr3_aa,cdr3_nt
NA,TRBV11-2,13,TRBJ1-6,NA,CASSLDLGLPLHF,TGTGCCAGCAGCTTAGATTTGGGCTTACCCCTCCACTTT
NA,TRBV7-9,15,TRBJ1-1,NA,CASSLGFGGQSEAFF,TGTGCCAGCAGCTTAGGATTCGGGGGGCAGAGTGAAGCTTTCTTT
TRBD1,TRBV6-1,13,TRBJ2-5,NA,CASTQGARETQYF,TGTGCCAGCACTCAGGGGGCGCGGGAGACCCAGTACTTC
TRBD2,TRBV25-1,14,TRBJ2-7,NA,CASRGEGRSYEQYF,TGTGCCAGCAGAGGGGAGGGAAGGTCCTACGAGCAGTACTTC
TRBD1,TRBV5-1,15,TRBJ1-1,NA,CASRTGSTRNTEAFF,TGCGCCAGCAGGACAGGGAGCACAAGGAACACTGAAGCTTTCTTT
NA,TRBV7-9,13,TRBJ2-7,NA,CASSRDPVYEQYF,TGTGCCAGCAGCCGGGACCCCGTCTACGAGCAGTACTTC
NA,TRBV9,15,TRBJ2-2,NA,CASSVSPGRQGELFF,TGTGCCAGCAGCGTAAGTCCAGGGAGGCAAGGGGAGCTGTTTTTT
TRBD2,TRBV9,15,TRBJ2-7,NA,CASSSSGGSSYEQYF,TGTGCCAGCAGCTCCAGCGGGGGGAGCTCCTACGAGCAGTACTTC
TRBD1,TRBV5-5,14,TRBJ1-1,NA,CASSSLDRTTEAFF,TGTGCCAGCAGCTCACTGGACAGGACCACTGAAGCTTTCTTT
NA,TRBV5-6,14,TRBJ1-1,once,CASRLDRANTEAFF,TGTGCCAGCAGACTCGACAGAGCTAACACTGAAGCTTTCTTT
TRBD1,TRBV4-1,18,TRBJ2-2,NA,CASSQDLTGGVDAGELFF,TGCGCCAGCAGCCAGGACTTGACAGGGGGCGTTGATGCCGGGGAGCTGTTTTTT
NA,TRBV7-7,14,TRBJ2-7,NA,CASSLDGSTYEQYF,TGTGCCAGCAGCTTGGACGGATCCACCTACGAGCAGTACTTC
TRBD1,TRBV5-6,14,TRBJ1-2,NA,CASSSTGKNYGYTF,TGTGCCAGCAGCTCGACAGGGAAGAACTATGGCTACACCTTC
TRBD2,TRBV5-1,14,TRBJ2-3,NA,CASSLTSGSDTQYF,TGCGCCAGCAGCCTGACTAGCGGGTCAGATACGCAGTATTTT
NA,TRBV7-3,13,TRBJ1-6,NA,CASSFSQNSPLHF,TGTGCCAGCAGCTTTAGTCAGAATTCACCCCTCCACTTT
TRBD1,TRBV18,15,TRBJ1-3,NA,CASSTGQGTGNTIYF,TGTGCCAGCTCTACGGGACAGGGTACGGGAAACACCATATATTTT
TRBD2,TRBV5-1,15,TRBJ2-5,NA,CASSLGSGGGETQYF,TGCGCCAGCAGCTTAGGTAGCGGGGGCGGAGAGACCCAGTACTTC
NA,TRBV7-6,15,TRBJ2-7,NA,CASSLFGESSYEQYF,TGTGCCAGCAGCCTTTTCGGGGAAAGCTCCTACGAGCAGTACTTC
TRBD2,TRBV5-6,16,TRBJ2-2,NA,CASSYKRGPYTGELFF,TGTGCCAGCAGCTACAAGCGGGGGCCATACACCGGGGAGCTGTTTTTT
TRBD1,TRBV7-6,15,TRBJ1-1,NA,CASSRSGQWNTEAFF,TGTGCCAGCAGCCGATCGGGACAGTGGAACACTGAAGCTTTCTTT
NA,TRBV29-1,13,TRBJ1-5,once,CSVGGSGNQPQHF,TGCAGCGTTGGTGGTTCGGGGAATCAGCCCCAGCATTTT
NA,TRBV30,14,TRBJ1-6,NA,CAWSKQVYNSPLHF,TGTGCCTGGAGTAAGCAGGTCTATAATTCACCCCTCCACTTT
NA,TRBV30,14,TRBJ1-4,NA,CAWRTKGGGEKLFF,TGTGCCTGGAGGACGAAGGGGGGAGGAGAAAAACTGTTTTTT
NA,TRBV19,13,TRBJ1-1,once,CASTRTGTSEAFF,TGTGCCAGTACTCGGACCGGTACTAGCGAAGCTTTCTTT
TRBD1,TRBV12-5,16,TRBJ1-2,NA,CASGLEPRDRFYGYTF,TGTGCTAGTGGTTTGGAACCCCGGGACAGGTTCTATGGCTACACCTTC
NA,TRBV12-5,15,TRBJ1-4,NA,CASGYPQGSNEKLFF,TGTGCTAGTGGTTACCCCCAGGGGTCTAATGAAAAACTGTTTTTT
TRBD1,TRBV7-2,14,TRBJ2-7,NA,CASSLGTGIYEQYF,TGTGCCAGCAGCTTAGGGACAGGGATCTACGAGCAGTACTTC
NA,TRBV7-2,14,TRBJ1-6,NA,CASTRDKVNSPLHF,TGTGCCAGCACTCGGGACAAGGTTAATTCACCCCTCCACTTT
TRBD1,TRBV5-1,13,TRBJ2-1,NA,CATNPGQGTEQFF,TGCGCCACAAACCCGGGACAGGGGACTGAGCAGTTCTTC
NA,TRBV6-1,14,TRBJ2-6,few,CASSNISGANVLTF,TGTGCCAGCAGCAACATATCTGGGGCCAACGTCCTGACTTTC
TRBD1,TRBV6-5,13,TRBJ1-2,NA,CASRIQGNYGYTF,TGTGCCAGCAGGATACAGGGGAACTATGGCTACACCTTC
TRBD1,TRBV4-1,15,TRBJ1-5,NA,CASSPTGGAFQPQHF,TGCGCCAGCAGCCCGACAGGGGGCGCATTTCAGCCCCAGCATTTT
NA,TRBV6-1,15,TRBJ2-1,once,CASRRVPQYYNEQFF,TGTGCCAGCCGTAGGGTACCACAGTACTACAATGAGCAGTTCTTC
TRBD1,TRBV11-2,15,TRBJ1-2,once,CASNLGGTGDIGYTF,TGTGCCAGCAACCTAGGGGGGACAGGGGACATTGGCTACACCTTC
NA,TRBV6-1,13,TRBJ2-3,NA,CASSVAGLDTQYF,TGTGCCAGCAGTGTGGCAGGGCTAGATACGCAGTATTTT
NA,TRBV7-9,13,TRBJ1-6,few,CASTYSTESPLHF,TGTGCCAGCACCTACTCAACTGAATCACCCCTCCACTTT
TRBD2,TRBV28,15,TRBJ2-5,NA,CASSLGASGGETQYF,TGTGCCAGCAGTTTAGGGGCTAGCGGGGGAGAGACCCAGTACTTC
TRBD1,TRBV30,14,TRBJ1-2,NA,CAWSANRGNYGYTF,TGTGCCTGGAGTGCGAACAGGGGGAACTATGGCTACACCTTC
NA,TRBV5-4,11,TRBJ2-1,medium-sized,CASSLINEQFF,TGTGCCAGCAGCTTGATCAATGAGCAGTTCTTC
NA,TRBV6-1,14,TRBJ1-1,few,CASSLIQVNTEAFF,TGTGCCAGCAGCTTAATACAGGTGAACACTGAAGCTTTCTTT
NA,TRBV11-2,15,TRBJ1-1,NA,CASSSTGPRNTEAFF,TGTGCCAGCAGCTCGACGGGACCCCGGAACACTGAAGCTTTCTTT